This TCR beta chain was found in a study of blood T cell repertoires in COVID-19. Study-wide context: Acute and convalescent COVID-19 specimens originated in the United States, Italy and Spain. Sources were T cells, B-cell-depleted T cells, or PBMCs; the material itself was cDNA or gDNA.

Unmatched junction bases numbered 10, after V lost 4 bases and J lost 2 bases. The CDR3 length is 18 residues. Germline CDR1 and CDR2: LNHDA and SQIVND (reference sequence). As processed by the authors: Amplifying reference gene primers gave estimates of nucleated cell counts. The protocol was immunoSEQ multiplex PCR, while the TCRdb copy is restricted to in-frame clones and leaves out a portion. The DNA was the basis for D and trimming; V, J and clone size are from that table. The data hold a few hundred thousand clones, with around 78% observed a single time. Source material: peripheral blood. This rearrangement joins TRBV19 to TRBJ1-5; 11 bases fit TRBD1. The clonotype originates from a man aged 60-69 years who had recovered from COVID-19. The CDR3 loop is CASSSPGQGVGGNQPQHF. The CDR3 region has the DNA TGTGCCAGTAGTAGCCCGGGACAGGGGGTGGGAGGCAATCAGCCCCAGCATTTT. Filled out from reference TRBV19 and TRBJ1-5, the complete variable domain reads DGGITQSPKYLFRKEGQNVTLSCEQNLNHDAMYWYRQDPGQGLRLIYYSQIVNDFQKGDIAEGYSVSREKKESFPLTVTSAQKNPTAFYLCASSSPGQGVGGNQPQHFGDGTRLSIL.